This entry lists 7 T cell receptor beta chains sequenced from one sample in a study of T cell responses to AZD1222 COVID-19 vaccine. The method was immunoSEQ multiplex PCR; TCRdb's version includes in-frame clones alone and lacks a portion of them. The sample yields approximately 180,000 clones, 70% to 90% seen once. The sequences come from peripheral blood, collected on day 0 of AZD1222 vaccination. Source of these receptors: an adult in good health.

The chain links TRBV6-5 to TRBJ1-2; D possibly corresponds to TRBD1 (6 bases). This CDR3 contains 13 residues. V lost 2 bases, J lost 5 bases, and 9 bases lay in between. The V gene's germline CDR1 is MNHEY and CDR2 SVGAGI. The CDR3 spells CASSYRTDYGYTF. In DNA form, the CDR3 reads TGTGCCAGCAGTTACCGGACAGATTATGGCTACACCTTC.

The chain links TRBV5-5 to TRBJ1-5, with 7 bases identical to TRBD1. The CDR3 spans 15 residues. V gave up 3 bases and J gave up 6 bases; unmatched junction bases: 9. Germline CDR1 and CDR2: SGHKS and YYEKEE (reference sequence). The CDR3 DNA reads TGTGCCAGCAGCTCCCCAGACAGGGTAGGTCAGCCCCAGCATTTT. Translation gives CASSSPDRVGQPQHF.

The chain employs TRBV9 and TRBJ1-1; no definite D call. V lost 6 bases and J lost 0, with 9 bases in between. Per germline, CDR1 SGDLS and CDR2 YYNGEE. This CDR3 spans 13 amino acids. CDR3 bases: TGTGCCAGCACCCCTATTATGAACACTGAAGCTTTCTTT. Protein: CASTPIMNTEAFF. Filled out from reference TRBV9 and TRBJ1-1, the complete variable domain reads DSGVTQTPKHLITATGQRVTLRCSPRSGDLSVYWYQQSLDQGLQFLIQYYNGEERAKGNILERFSAQQFPDLHSELNLSSLELGDSALYFCASTPIMNTEAFFGQGTRLTVV.

The V call is TRBV5-5, the J call TRBJ2-5; the match to TRBD2 covers 7 bases. Germline V CDR1 and CDR2: SGHKS, YYEKEE (reference sequence). The CDR3 is 15 amino acids. Losses at the gene ends were 4 bases for V and 1 base for J; bases not matched to a gene: 7. This CDR3 reads CASSPMWGGQETQYF. The CDR3 coding sequence is TGTGCCAGCAGCCCCATGTGGGGGGGCCAAGAGACCCAGTACTTC.

The chain carries TRBV7-9 and TRBJ1-2; perhaps TRBD1 as D (5 bases). The germline gives CDR1 SEHNR, CDR2 FQNEAQ (reference sequence). The CDR3 has 13 residues. Trimming took 7 bases from V and 4 from J, leaving 13 bases between them. CDR3 loop: CASIKTGGYGYTF. In DNA, the CDR3 is TGTGCCAGCATCAAAACGGGGGGCTATGGCTACACCTTC.

V usage is TRBV18 and J usage is TRBJ1-2; no definite D call. V dropped 3 bases and J dropped 7 bases, with 12 bases sitting between them. Germline loops: CDR1 KGHSH, CDR2 LQKENI. This CDR3 has 13 residues. DNA of the CDR3: TGTGCCAGCTCACCCGAACGACTGAGTGGCTACACCTTC. It is translated as CASSPERLSGYTF.

A single count supports this clone. The J gene is TRBJ1-1, the V gene TRBV28; maybe TRBD1 (5 bases). The germline V and J ends were trimmed by 6 bases and 0 bases, with 8 bases remaining between them. The CDR3 runs 13 residues. Germline lookup yields CDR1 MDHEN and CDR2 SYDVKM. The CDR3 DNA is TGTGCCAGCAGGGGGACCGTGAACACTGAAGCTTTCTTT. Translation: CASRGTVNTEAFF.